This TCR beta chain was obtained from a study of T cells in women clearing cervical HPV infection. Some clones are missing from TCRdb's copy, which holds only in-frame ones; the method was immunoSEQ multiplex PCR. The repertoire shows 9,000 to 15,000 clones; the top ten hold roughly 23%. Findings and caveats of the study: CIN3+ cases had significantly higher TCR repertoire richness than controls, but evenness did not differ.

In regard to this clone: What it binds is unknown. The read is 3 residues too short to cover the CDR3 end, so that end is filled in from the germline J gene.

In germline, CDR1 is SGHRS, CDR2 YFSETQ. Trimming cost V 4 bases and J 3 bases; bases outside gene matches: 14. CDR3 size: 17 residues. Sequences were obtained from blood buffy coat. The clonotype comes from a woman aged 18 to 69 with a cervical HPV16 infection that either progressed to CIN3+ or cleared (not recorded which). This chain connects TRBV5-1 to TRBJ1-2, with 8 bases fitting TRBD1. Incomplete CDR3 DNA: TGCGCCAGCAGCCGTGGGACAGGAGCCCCTATTGACTATGGC. It translates to CASSRGTGAPIDYG. The CDR3 in its entirety is CASSRGTGAPIDYGYTF. Drawing the rest from reference TRBV5-1 and TRBJ1-2, the complete variable domain is KAGVTQTPRYLIKTRGQQVTLSCSPISGHRSVSWYQQTPGQGLQFLFEYFSETQRNKGNFPGRFSGRQFSNSRSEMNVSTLELGDSALYLCASSRGTGAPIDYGYTFGSGTRLTVV.